One sample yielded the 7 T cell receptor beta chains listed below, sequenced in a study of molecular identifiers for immune sequencing clone quantification. TCRdb redid the calling of the PCR reads with MiXCR, one entry per CDR3 protein. The top ten hold more than 1% of the sample, which has tens of thousands of distinct CDR3 sequences, under 25% seen once. The specimen sequenced was naive CD8+ T cells from blood, with Jurkat cell RNA spiked in. Described subset: FACS-sorted CD8+CD4-CCR7+CD45RA+ naive T cells. The origin of the receptors is a human donor in good health. Some libraries in this study had Jurkat cell RNA spiked in.

In this sample, this clonotype turned up many times. The chain couples TRBV12-5 to TRBJ2-2; no clear D gene. This CDR3 contains 14 residues. Per germline, CDR1 LGHNT and CDR2 FRNRAP. In DNA, the CDR3 is TGTGCGGTCCGGACGGAGCCGAACACCGGGGAGCTGTTTTTT. It specifies CAVRTEPNTGELFF.

The chain links TRBV13 to TRBJ2-2; no firm D call. Germline V gives CDR1 PRHDT, CDR2 FYEKMQ (reference sequence). V lost 6 bases, J lost 2 bases, and 16 bases lay in between. This CDR3 has 16 amino acids. The CDR3 here is CASRERVLGNTGELFF. The CDR3 bases are TGTGCCAGCAGAGAACGAGTTCTAGGTAACACCGGGGAGCTGTTTTTT.

V usage is TRBV4-3 and J usage is TRBJ1-6; weak D call: TRBD1 (6 bases). This CDR3 contains 15 residues. Germline assignment: CDR1 LGHNA and CDR2 YSLEER. Trimming shortened V by 3 bases and J by 7 bases, and 13 bases separated the two germline ends. The CDR3 loop reads CASSHAADRNSPLHF. The CDR3, as DNA: TGCGCCAGCAGCCACGCGGCGGACAGAAATTCACCCCTCCACTTT.

This chain links TRBV29-1 with TRBJ2-2; 14 nucleotides agree with TRBD2. Looked up from germline, CDR1 is SQVTM and CDR2 is ANQGSEA. This CDR3 is built from 15 residues. Unmatched junction bases numbered 0, after V lost 1 base and J lost 5 bases. In DNA, the CDR3 is TGCAGCGTTGAAGGGACTAGCGGGAGGACCGGGGAGCTGTTTTTT. Protein product: CSVEGTSGRTGELFF.

J is TRBJ2-4 and V is TRBV4-3, with 10 positions matching TRBD1. Germline-derived CDR1 and CDR2 are LGHNA and YSLEER. Unmatched junction bases numbered 9, after V lost 1 base and J lost 6 bases. This CDR3 contains 17 residues. The CDR3 spells CASSQGGLRDRGNIQYF. CDR3 bases: TGCGCCAGCAGCCAAGGGGGGCTCCGGGACAGGGGAAACATTCAGTACTTC.

In this sample, this clonotype turned up many times. This chain joins TRBV20-1 and TRBJ1-4; D is perhaps TRBD1 (5 bases). The CDR3 is made up of 11 amino acids. The V gene lost 6 bases and the J gene lost 12 bases, with 14 bases spanning the gap. Germline V gene data show CDR1 as DFQATT and CDR2 as SNEGSKA (reference sequence). The CDR3 is CSAPGFGELFF. The CDR3 nucleotides read TGCAGTGCCCCAGGGTTCGGGGAACTGTTTTTT.

This clonotype was counted at least ten times. The V gene is TRBV6-6, the J gene TRBJ2-5; 12 bases are a match to TRBD1. The CDR3 totals 16 residues. Germline CDR1 reads MNHNY; CDR2 reads SVGAGI (reference sequence). The V gene end was trimmed by 6 bases and the J gene end by 7 bases; junction bases not matched to a gene: 12. This chain's CDR3 is CASSTGTGGDLVTQYF. The CDR3 bases are TGTGCCAGCAGCACCGGGACAGGGGGCGACCTGGTGACCCAGTACTTC.